This TCR beta chain was sequenced in a study of cytomegalovirus exposure and HLA in healthy donors. On the study more broadly: Out of roughly 170 million T cells, an earlier analysis found some 110 million unique TCR beta sequences in total.

Germline trimming cut 4 bases from V and 2 bases from J; bases unmatched to any gene: 3. Germline V gene sequence: CDR1 SGHDN, CDR2 FVKESK. The CDR3 loop spans 14 amino acids. PCR used 60 Vbeta primers and 13 Jbeta primers. Assay used: immunoSEQ multiplex PCR; TCRdb lists only in-frame clones, some missing. There are about 150,000 clones in the sample; 60% to 80% occur only once, and about 0.64% lies in the top ten. The sample taken for sequencing was PBMCs. The chain links TRBV14 to TRBJ2-7; 9 bases match TRBD1. The TCR was taken from a male donor in good health and CMV-seronegative. CDR3 in amino acids: CASSRDRAPYEQYF. CDR3 nucleotides: TGTGCCAGCAGCCGGGACAGGGCACCCTACGAGCAGTACTTC. The whole variable domain, remainder taken from reference TRBV14 and TRBJ2-7, is EAGVTQFPSHSVIEKGQTVTLRCDPISGHDNLYWYRRVMGKEIKFLLHFVKESKQDESGMPNNRFLAERTGGTYSTLKVQPAELEDSGVYFCASSRDRAPYEQYFGPGTRLTVT.